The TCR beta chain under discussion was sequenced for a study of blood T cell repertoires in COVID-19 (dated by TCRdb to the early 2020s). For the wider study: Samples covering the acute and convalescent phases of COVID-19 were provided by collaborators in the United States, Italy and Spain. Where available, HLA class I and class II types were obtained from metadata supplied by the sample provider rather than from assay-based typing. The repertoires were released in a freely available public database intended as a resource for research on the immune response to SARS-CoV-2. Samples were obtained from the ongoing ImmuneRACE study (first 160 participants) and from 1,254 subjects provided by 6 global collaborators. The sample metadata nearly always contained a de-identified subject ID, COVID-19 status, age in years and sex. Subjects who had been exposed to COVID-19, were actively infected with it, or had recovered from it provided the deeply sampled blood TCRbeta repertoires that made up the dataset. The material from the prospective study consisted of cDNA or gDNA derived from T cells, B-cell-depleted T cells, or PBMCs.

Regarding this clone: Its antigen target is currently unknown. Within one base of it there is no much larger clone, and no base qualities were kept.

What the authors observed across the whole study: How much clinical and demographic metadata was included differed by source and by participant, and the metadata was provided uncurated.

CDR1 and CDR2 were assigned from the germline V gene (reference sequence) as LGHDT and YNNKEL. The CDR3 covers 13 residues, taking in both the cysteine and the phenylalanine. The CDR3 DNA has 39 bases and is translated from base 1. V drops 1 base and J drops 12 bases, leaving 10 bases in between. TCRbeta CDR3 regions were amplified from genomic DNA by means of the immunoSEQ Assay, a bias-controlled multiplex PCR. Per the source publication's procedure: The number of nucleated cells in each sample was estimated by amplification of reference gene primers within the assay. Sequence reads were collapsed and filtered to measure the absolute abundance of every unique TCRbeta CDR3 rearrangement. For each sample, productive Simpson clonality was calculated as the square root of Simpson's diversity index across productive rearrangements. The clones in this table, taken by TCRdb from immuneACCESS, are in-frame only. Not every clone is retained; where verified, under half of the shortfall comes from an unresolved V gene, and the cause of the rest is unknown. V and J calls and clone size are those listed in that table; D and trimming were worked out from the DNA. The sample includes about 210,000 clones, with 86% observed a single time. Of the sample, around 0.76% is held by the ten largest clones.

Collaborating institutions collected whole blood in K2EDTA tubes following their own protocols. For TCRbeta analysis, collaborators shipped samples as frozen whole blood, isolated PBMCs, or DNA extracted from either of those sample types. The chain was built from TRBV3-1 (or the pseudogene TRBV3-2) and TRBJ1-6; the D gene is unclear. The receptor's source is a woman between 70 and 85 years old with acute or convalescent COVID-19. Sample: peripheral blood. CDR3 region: CASSQVPRVPLHF. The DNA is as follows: TGTGCCAGCAGCCAAGTCCCCCGTGTACCCCTCCACTTT.